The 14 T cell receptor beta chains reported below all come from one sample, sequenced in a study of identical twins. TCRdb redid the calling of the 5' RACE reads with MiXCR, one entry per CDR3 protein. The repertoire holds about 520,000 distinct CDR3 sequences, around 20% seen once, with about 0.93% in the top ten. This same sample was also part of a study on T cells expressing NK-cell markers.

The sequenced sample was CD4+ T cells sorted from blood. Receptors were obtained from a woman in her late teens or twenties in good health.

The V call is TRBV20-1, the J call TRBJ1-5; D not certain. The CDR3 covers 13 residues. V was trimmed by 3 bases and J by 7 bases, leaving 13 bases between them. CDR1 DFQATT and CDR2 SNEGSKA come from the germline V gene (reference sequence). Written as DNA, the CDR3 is TGCAGTGCTAGCGAAGAGGTGAGCCAGCCCCAGCATTTT. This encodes CSASEEVSQPQHF.

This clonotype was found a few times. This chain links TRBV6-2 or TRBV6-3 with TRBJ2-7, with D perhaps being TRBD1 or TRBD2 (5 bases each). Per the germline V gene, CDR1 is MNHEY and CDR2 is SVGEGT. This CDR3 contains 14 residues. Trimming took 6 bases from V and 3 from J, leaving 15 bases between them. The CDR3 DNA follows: TGTGCCAGCAGACCACCGGGACGCTTCTACGAGCAGTACTTC. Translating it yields CASRPPGRFYEQYF.

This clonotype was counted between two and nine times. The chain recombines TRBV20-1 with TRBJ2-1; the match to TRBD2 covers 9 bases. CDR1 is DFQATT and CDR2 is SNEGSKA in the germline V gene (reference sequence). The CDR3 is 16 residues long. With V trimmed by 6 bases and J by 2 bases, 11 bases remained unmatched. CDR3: CSAFDRAGGAYNEQFF. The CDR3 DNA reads TGCAGTGCCTTTGATCGAGCGGGGGGCGCCTACAATGAGCAGTTCTTC.

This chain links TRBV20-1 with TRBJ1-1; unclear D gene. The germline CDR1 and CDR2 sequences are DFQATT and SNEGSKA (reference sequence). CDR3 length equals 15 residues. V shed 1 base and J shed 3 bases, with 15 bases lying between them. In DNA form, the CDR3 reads TGCAGTGCTAGAGCTTCCCAAACCTTGGACACTGAAGCTTTCTTT. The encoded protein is CSARASQTLDTEAFF.

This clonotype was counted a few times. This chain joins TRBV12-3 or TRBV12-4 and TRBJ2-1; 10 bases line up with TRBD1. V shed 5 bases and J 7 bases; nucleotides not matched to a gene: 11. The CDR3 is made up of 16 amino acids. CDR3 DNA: TGTGCCAGCAGTCATAGCCGACAGGGGGCCTTAAATGAGCAGTTCTTC. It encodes CASSHSRQGALNEQFF.

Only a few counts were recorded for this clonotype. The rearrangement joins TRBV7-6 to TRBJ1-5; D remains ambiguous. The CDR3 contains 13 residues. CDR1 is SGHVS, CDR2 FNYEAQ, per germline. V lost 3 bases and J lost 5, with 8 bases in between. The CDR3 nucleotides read TGTGCCAGCAGCTTCTCGCGATATCAGCCCCAGCATTTT. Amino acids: CASSFSRYQPQHF.

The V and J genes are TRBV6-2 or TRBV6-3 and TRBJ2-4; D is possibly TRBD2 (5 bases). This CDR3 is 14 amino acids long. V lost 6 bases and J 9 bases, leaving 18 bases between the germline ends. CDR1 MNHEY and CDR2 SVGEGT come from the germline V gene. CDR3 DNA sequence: TGTGCCAGCAGCCCTCGGACCCCTCGGGGCATTCAGTACTTC. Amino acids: CASSPRTPRGIQYF.

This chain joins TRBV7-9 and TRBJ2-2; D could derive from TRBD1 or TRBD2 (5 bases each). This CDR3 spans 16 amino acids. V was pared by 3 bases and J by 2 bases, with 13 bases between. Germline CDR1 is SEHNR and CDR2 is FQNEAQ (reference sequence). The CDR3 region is CASSFDSGTNTGELFF. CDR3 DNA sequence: TGTGCCAGCAGCTTTGACAGCGGAACTAACACCGGGGAGCTGTTTTTT.

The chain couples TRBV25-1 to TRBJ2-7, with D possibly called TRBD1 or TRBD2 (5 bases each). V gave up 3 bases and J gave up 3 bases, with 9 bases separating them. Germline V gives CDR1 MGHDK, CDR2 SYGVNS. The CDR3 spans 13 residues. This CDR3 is CASSEQRGYEQYF. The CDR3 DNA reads TGTGCCAGCAGTGAGCAGAGGGGCTACGAGCAGTACTTC.

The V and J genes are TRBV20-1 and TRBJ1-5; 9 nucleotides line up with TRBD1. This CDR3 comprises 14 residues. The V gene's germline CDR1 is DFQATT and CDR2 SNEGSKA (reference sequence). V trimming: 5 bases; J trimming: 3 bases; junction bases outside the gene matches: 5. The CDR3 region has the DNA TGCAGTGCTCCAGACAGGGGGAACAATCAGCCCCAGCATTTT. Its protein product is CSAPDRGNNQPQHF.

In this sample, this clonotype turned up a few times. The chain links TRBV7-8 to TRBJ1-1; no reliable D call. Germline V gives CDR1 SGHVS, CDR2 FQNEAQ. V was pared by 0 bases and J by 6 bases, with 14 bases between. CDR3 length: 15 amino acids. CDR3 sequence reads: CASSLARWSGAEAFF. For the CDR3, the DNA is TGTGCCAGCAGCTTAGCGAGGTGGTCGGGCGCTGAAGCTTTCTTT.

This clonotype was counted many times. The CDR3 protein is CASSPRTGIYGYTF. CDR3 bases: TGCGCCAGCAGCCCCCGGACAGGGATCTATGGCTACACCTTC. V is TRBV4-3 and J is TRBJ1-2; the match to TRBD1 covers 8 bases. Germline V gene sequence: CDR1 LGHNA, CDR2 YSLEER. CDR3 length equals 14 residues. V shed 4 bases and J 4 bases; nucleotides not matched to a gene: 5.

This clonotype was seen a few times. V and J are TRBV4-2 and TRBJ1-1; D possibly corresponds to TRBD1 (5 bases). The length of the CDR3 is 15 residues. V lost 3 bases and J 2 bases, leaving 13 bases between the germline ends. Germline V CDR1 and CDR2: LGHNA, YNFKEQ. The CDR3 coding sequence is TGTGCCAGCAGCCACCTGGCCGACAGAAACACTGAAGCTTTCTTT. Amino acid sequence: CASSHLADRNTEAFF.

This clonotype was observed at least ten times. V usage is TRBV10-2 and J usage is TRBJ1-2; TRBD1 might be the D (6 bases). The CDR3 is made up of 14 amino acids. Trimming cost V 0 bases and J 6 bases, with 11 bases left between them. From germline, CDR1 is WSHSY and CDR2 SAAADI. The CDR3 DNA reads TGCGCCAGCAGTGAGTCGACGGCAGGGGATGGCTACACCTTC. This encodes CASSESTAGDGYTF.